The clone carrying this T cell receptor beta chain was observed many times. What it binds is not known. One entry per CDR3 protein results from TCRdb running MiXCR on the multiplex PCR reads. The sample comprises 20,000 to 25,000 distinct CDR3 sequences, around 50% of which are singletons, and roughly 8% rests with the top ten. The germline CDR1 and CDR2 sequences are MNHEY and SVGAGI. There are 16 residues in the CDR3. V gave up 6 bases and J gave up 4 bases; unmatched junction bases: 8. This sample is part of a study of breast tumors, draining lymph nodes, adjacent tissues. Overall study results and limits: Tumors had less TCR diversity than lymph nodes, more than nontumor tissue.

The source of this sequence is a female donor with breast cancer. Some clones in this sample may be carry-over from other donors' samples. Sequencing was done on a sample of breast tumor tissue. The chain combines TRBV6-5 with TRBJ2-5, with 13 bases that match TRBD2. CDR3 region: CASRGGTSGTSETQYF. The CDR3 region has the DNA TGTGCCAGCAGGGGGGGGACTAGCGGGACTTCAGAGACCCAGTACTTC.